This T cell receptor beta chain was recovered during a study of T cell responses to AZD1222 COVID-19 vaccine. V lost 5 bases and J lost 4, with 6 bases in between. This CDR3 region has 10 residues. Per germline, CDR1 DFQATT and CDR2 SNEGSKA (reference sequence). Sequencing was performed with immunoSEQ multiplex PCR; in TCRdb, only in-frame clones are kept and a portion is missing. In the table there are approximately 110,000 clones, 80% to 90% of which are singletons. The J gene is TRBJ2-7, the V gene TRBV20-1; D call uncertain. The sample in question was peripheral blood, obtained on day 0 of AZD1222 vaccination. This clonotype originated in an adult in good health. The CDR3: CSALSYEQYF. The CDR3, as DNA: TGCAGTGCTTTGAGTTACGAGCAGTACTTC.